Each of the 22 T cell receptor beta chains below was sequenced from the same sample in a study of cytomegalovirus exposure and HLA in healthy donors (dated by TCRdb to 2016 to 2017). Libraries were built with the immunoSEQ multiplex PCR assay. The multiplex PCR relied on a mix of 60 forward primers for TCR Vbeta segments and 13 reverse primers for TCR Jbeta segments. TCRdb retrieved this table from immuneACCESS and kept in-frame rearrangements only. Not all clones are present; in checked studies, unresolved V genes account for under half, and no reason is known for the remainder. This sample comprises hundreds of thousands of clones, over 75% of them detected only once. The ten largest account for 1.5% to 2% of the sample. The source material was PBMCs. These receptors came from a male donor in good health and CMV-seronegative.

In DNA form, the CDR3 reads TGTGCCAGCAGCCGCCCACTAGCGGGGGACTACAATGAGCAGTTCTTC. As protein: CASSRPLAGDYNEQFF. The chain is built from TRBV14 and TRBJ2-1; TRBD2 matches at 11 bases. The CDR3 is 16 amino acids. CDR1 and CDR2 from the germline V gene are SGHDN and FVKESK. The ends lost 4 bases at V and 3 bases at J; junction bases unmatched: 5.

The rearrangement links TRBV7-2 to TRBJ2-7; D call uncertain. This CDR3 is built from 15 residues. The germline V gene has CDR1 SGHTA and CDR2 FQGNSA. The V gene lost 1 base and the J gene lost 3 bases, with 13 bases spanning the gap. The CDR3 nucleotides are TGTGCCAGCAGCTTAGTCTCTAGAGTAGGCTACGAGCAGTACTTC. It encodes CASSLVSRVGYEQYF.

The chain links TRBV4-2 to TRBJ2-1; D unclear. V lost 0 bases, J lost 0 bases, and 9 bases lay in between. Germline V gives CDR1 LGHNA, CDR2 YNFKEQ. This CDR3 is built from 16 residues. The CDR3 loop is CASSQDFVASYNEQFF. DNA of the CDR3: TGTGCCAGCAGCCAAGATTTTGTGGCCTCCTACAATGAGCAGTTCTTC.

Turning to this clone: An end of the junction differs from the germline gene, which may be a read error. The chain uses TRBV28 and TRBJ1-2; D possibly corresponds to TRBD1 (6 bases). The CDR3 runs to 14 residues. The germline V gene encodes CDR1 MDHEN and CDR2 SYDVKM. DNA for the CDR3: TGTGCCGGCAGTTCTACAGGGTTTAACTATGGCTACACCTTC. Residues: CAGSSTGFNYGYTF.

This chain joins TRBV27 and TRBJ2-1, with 10 bases identical to TRBD2. The CDR3 length is 16 residues. V was clipped by 0 bases and J by 4 bases; unmatched bases: 3. In germline, CDR1 is MNHEY, CDR2 SMNVEV (reference sequence). As DNA, the CDR3 is TGTGCCAGCAGTTTATCGAGGACTAGCGGTTACAATGAGCAGTTCTTC. Protein product: CASSLSRTSGYNEQFF.

This clone was seen a handful of times. The CDR3 loop is CAWSVGPGTGNNQPQHF. CDR3 bases: TGTGCCTGGAGTGTCGGTCCCGGGACAGGAAATAATCAGCCCCAGCATTTT. V is TRBV30 and J is TRBJ1-5, with 8 bases identical to TRBD1. The junction had 11 bases not matched to a gene; V was cut back by 0 bases and J by 4 bases. The germline CDR1 and CDR2 sequences are GTSNPN and SVGIG (reference sequence). CDR3 length: 17 amino acids.

The rearrangement links TRBV9 to TRBJ2-1; D perhaps matches TRBD2 (5 bases). Per the germline V gene, CDR1 is SGDLS and CDR2 is YYNGEE. V lost 0 bases to trimming and J lost 3 bases, with 10 bases between them. This CDR3 is built from 15 residues. The CDR3 nucleotides are TGTGCCAGCAGCGTAGCAACTAGGAGCTACAATGAGCAGTTCTTC. This translates into CASSVATRSYNEQFF.

This clone was seen a single time. The chain combines TRBV28 with TRBJ1-5; a weak D match, TRBD1 (5 bases). V was cut by 3 bases and J by 5 bases, with 17 bases left in between. Germline V gene data show CDR1 as MDHEN and CDR2 as SYDVKM. The CDR3 extends over 16 amino acids. The CDR3 sequence is CASSFPLGGVDQPQHF. As DNA, the CDR3 is TGTGCCAGCAGTTTCCCCCTGGGGGGGGTGGATCAGCCCCAGCATTTT.

V usage is TRBV5-4 and J usage is TRBJ2-1; 11 positions agree with TRBD2. The length of the CDR3 is 15 residues. J lost 5 bases, V lost 4 bases, and 5 bases had no gene match. The germline CDR1 and CDR2 sequences are SGHNT and YYREEE (reference sequence). As DNA, the CDR3 is TGTGCCAGCAGCCTAGCGGGGGGATATAACAATGAGCAGTTCTTC. It translates to CASSLAGGYNNEQFF.

This rearrangement joins TRBV6-1 to TRBJ1-3; D gene ambiguous. The CDR3 length is 14 residues. Between the trimmed V and J ends, which lost 5 bases and 0 bases, there was a span of 8 bases. Germline CDR1 is MNHNS and CDR2 is SASEGT. The DNA of the CDR3 is TGTGCCAGCAGTTTCAGCGACTCTGGAAACACCATATATTTT. Residues: CASSFSDSGNTIYF.

The rearrangement links TRBV28 to TRBJ2-1; D unclear. V was pared by 2 bases and J by 0 bases, with 8 bases between. CDR3 length: 15 residues. CDR1 is MDHEN, CDR2 SYDVKM, per germline. In DNA, the CDR3 is TGTGCCAGCAGTTTAGACATGAGCTCCTACAATGAGCAGTTCTTC. This gives the protein CASSLDMSSYNEQFF.

This clone was observed a few times. The genes are TRBV18 and TRBJ1-5; D perhaps matches TRBD1 (5 bases). With 2 bases removed from V and 2 bases from J, the gap between germline ends came to 7 bases. Germline V gives CDR1 KGHSH, CDR2 LQKENI. The CDR3 is made up of 14 amino acids. Here the CDR3 DNA reads TGTGCCAGCTCACCATCGGGGGGCAATCAGCCCCAGCATTTT. Protein product: CASSPSGGNQPQHF.

The chain couples TRBV18 to TRBJ1-6; no firm D call. Germline CDR1 KGHSH, CDR2 LQKENI. The V and J ends lost 2 bases and 9 bases respectively, with 14 bases between them. This CDR3 contains 15 residues. This chain's CDR3 is CASSPSEGGSSPLHF. CDR3 DNA: TGTGCCAGCTCACCATCTGAGGGTGGAAGTTCACCCCTCCACTTT.

The chain joins TRBV7-9 to TRBJ1-4; unclear D gene. V lost 7 bases and J 8 bases, leaving 17 bases between the germline ends. The CDR3 contains 14 residues. In germline, CDR1 is SEHNR, CDR2 FQNEAQ (reference sequence). CDR3 sequence (DNA): TGTGCCAGCACCAGCGGGGAGGTTTGGGAAAAACTGTTTTTT. Encoded protein: CASTSGEVWEKLFF.

The rearrangement uses TRBV2 and TRBJ1-6; TRBD1 is a possible D gene (5 bases). V was shortened by 2 bases and J by 13 bases, with 12 bases between the two germline ends. CDR1 is SNHLY and CDR2 is FYNNEI in the germline V gene. The CDR3 runs to 13 residues. CDR3 sequence reads: CASSEFGAPPLHF. CDR3 DNA sequence: TGTGCCAGCAGTGAATTTGGGGCCCCTCCCCTCCACTTT.

The chain joins TRBV25-1 to TRBJ2-2, with TRBD1 identical over 9 bases. The V segment lost 2 bases and the J segment 3 bases; nucleotides outside the gene matches: 1. CDR1 and CDR2 from the germline V gene are MGHDK and SYGVNS. The CDR3 extends over 15 amino acids. The CDR3 loop is CASSEDRGYTGELFF. CDR3 coding DNA: TGTGCCAGCAGTGAAGACAGGGGGTACACCGGGGAGCTGTTTTTT.

V gene TRBV6-6 combines with J gene TRBJ2-7; weak D call: TRBD2 (6 bases). This CDR3 region has 14 residues. CDR1 is MNHNY and CDR2 is SVGAGI in the germline V gene (reference sequence). V was shortened by 5 bases and J by 3 bases, with 14 bases between the two germline ends. The chain's CDR3 is CASSMEGPYYEQYF. The CDR3 nucleotides are TGTGCCAGCAGTATGGAGGGGCCCTACTACGAGCAGTACTTC.

Concerning this clone itself: An end of the junction does not agree with germline; a read error may underlie this. The chain employs TRBV7-7 and TRBJ2-1, with D tentatively TRBD1 (6 bases). This CDR3 is 13 amino acids long. Germline V CDR1 and CDR2: SSHAT, FNYEAQ (reference sequence). The CDR3 sequence is CASSLRGKGEQFF. For the CDR3, the DNA is TGTGCTAGCAGCTTAAGGGGGAAAGGTGAGCAGTTCTTC.

In its sample, this clone was seen a few times. This chain connects TRBV28 to TRBJ1-3, with TRBD1 identical over 9 bases. CDR1 and CDR2 from the germline V gene are MDHEN and SYDVKM. There are 15 residues in the CDR3. V lost 1 base and J lost 4; bases outside the gene matches: 2. The CDR3 is CASSLYRGLGNTIYF. Here the CDR3 DNA reads TGTGCCAGCAGTTTATACAGGGGGCTCGGAAACACCATATATTTT.

J is TRBJ1-1 and V is TRBV5-1, with 8 positions matching TRBD1. This CDR3 region has 14 residues. Germline V gene sequence: CDR1 SGHRS, CDR2 YFSETQ. J was trimmed by 5 bases and V by 3 bases; bases with no gene match: 6. This CDR3 reads CASSSDRVGTEAFF. The CDR3 DNA follows: TGCGCCAGCAGCTCGGACAGGGTGGGGACTGAAGCTTTCTTT.

The chain couples TRBV13 to TRBJ2-3, with D possibly being TRBD2 (6 bases). The germline gives CDR1 PRHDT, CDR2 FYEKMQ (reference sequence). CDR3 length: 16 residues. V lost 5 bases and J lost 1, with 16 bases in between. The DNA of the CDR3 is TGTGCCAGCAGCGCGTTGTCGGGAGCCCGCACAGATACGCAGTATTTT. Protein sequence: CASSALSGARTDTQYF.

This chain joins TRBV18 and TRBJ1-5; 7 bases are a match to TRBD1. Trimming cost V 1 base and J 1 base; bases outside gene matches: 4. The CDR3 length is 16 residues. The germline gives CDR1 KGHSH, CDR2 LQKENI. The CDR3 nucleotides are TGTGCCAGCTCACCACAGGGGGCGGGGAGCAATCAGCCCCAGCATTTT. Its translation is CASSPQGAGSNQPQHF.